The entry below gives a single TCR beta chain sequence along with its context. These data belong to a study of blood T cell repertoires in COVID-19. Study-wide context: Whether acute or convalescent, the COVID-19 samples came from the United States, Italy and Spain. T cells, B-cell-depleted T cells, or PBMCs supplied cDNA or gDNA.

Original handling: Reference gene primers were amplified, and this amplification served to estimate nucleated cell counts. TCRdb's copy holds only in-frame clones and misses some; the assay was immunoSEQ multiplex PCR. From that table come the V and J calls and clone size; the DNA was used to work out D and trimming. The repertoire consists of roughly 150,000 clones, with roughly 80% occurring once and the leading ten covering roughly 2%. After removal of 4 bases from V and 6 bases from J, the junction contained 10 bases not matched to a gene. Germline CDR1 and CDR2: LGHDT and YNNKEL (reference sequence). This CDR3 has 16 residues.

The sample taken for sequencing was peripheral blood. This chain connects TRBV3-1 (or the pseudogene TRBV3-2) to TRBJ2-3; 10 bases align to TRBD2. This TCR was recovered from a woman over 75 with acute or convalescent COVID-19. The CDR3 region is CASSPRTSGPGDTQYF. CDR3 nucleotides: TGTGCCAGCAGCCCCAGGACTAGCGGACCGGGGGATACGCAGTATTTT.